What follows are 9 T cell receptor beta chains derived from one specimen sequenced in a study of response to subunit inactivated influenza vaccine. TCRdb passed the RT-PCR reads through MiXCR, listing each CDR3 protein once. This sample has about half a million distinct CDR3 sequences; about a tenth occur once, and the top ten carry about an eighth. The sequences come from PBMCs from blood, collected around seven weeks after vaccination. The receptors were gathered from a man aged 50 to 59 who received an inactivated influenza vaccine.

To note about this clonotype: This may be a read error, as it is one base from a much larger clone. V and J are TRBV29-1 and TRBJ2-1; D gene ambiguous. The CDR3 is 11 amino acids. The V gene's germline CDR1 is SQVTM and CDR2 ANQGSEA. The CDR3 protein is CGVDKNNEQFF. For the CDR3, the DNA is TGCGGCGTTGACAAGAACAATGAGCAGTTCTTC.

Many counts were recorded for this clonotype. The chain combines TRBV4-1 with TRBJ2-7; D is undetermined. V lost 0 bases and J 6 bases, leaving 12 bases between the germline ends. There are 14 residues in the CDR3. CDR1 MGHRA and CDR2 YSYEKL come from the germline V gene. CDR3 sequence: CASSQDLAPLEQYF. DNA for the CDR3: TGCGCCAGCAGCCAAGATCTTGCGCCTCTCGAGCAGTACTTC.

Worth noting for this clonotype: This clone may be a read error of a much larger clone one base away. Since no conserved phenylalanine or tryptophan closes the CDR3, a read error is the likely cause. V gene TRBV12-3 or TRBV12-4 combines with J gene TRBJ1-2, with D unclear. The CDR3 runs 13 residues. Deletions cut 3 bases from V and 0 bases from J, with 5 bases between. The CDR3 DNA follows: TGTGCCAGCAGTTTGGGGACTAACTATGGCTACACCTCC. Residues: CASSLGTNYGYTS.

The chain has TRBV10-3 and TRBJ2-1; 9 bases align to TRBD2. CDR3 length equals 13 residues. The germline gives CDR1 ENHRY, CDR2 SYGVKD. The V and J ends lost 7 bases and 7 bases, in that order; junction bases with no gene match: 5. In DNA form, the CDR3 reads TGTGCCATCAAGGCGGGGGGGATGAATGAGCAGTTCTTC. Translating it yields CAIKAGGMNEQFF.

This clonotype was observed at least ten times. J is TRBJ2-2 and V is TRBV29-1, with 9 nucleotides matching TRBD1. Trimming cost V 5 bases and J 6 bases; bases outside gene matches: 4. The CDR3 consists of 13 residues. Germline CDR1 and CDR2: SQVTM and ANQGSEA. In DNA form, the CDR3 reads TGCAGCGTTAAGACAGGGGGGTCCGGGGAGCTGTTTTTT. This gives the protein CSVKTGGSGELFF.

CDR3 in DNA: TGTGCCAGCAGTTCCCCTCAGGGCTCCTGGACCCAGTACTTC. Translated: CASSSPQGSWTQYF. This rearrangement joins TRBV6-2 or TRBV6-3 to TRBJ2-5; a weak D match, TRBD1 (5 bases). The V gene lost 4 bases and the J gene lost 7 bases, with 16 bases spanning the gap. Germline lookup yields CDR1 MNHEY and CDR2 SVGEGT. The length of the CDR3 is 14 residues.

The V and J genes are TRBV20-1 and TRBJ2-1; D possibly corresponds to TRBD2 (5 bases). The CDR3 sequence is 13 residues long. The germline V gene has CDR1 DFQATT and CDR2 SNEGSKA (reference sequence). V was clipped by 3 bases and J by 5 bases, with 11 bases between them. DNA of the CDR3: TGCAGTGCTAGTGAGGACTTCGACAATGAGCAGTTCTTC. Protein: CSASEDFDNEQFF.

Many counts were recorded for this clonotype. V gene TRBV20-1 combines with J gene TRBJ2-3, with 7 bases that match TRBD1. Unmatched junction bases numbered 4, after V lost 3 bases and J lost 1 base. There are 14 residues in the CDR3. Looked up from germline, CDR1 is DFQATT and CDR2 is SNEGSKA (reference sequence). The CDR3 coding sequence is TGCAGTGCTAGGAAGGGGGCCGGCACAGATACGCAGTATTTT. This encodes CSARKGAGTDTQYF.

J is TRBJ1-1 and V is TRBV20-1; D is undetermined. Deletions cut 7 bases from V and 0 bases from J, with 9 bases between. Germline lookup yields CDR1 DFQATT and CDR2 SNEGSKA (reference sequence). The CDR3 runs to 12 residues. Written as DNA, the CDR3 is TGCAGTGTGGTAGGTTTGAACACTGAAGCTTTCTTT. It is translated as CSVVGLNTEAFF.